Each of the 8 T cell receptor beta chains below was sequenced from the same sample in a study of Ad26.COV2.S vaccination and SARS-CoV-2 variants. Regarding treatment: about 20 received Ad26.COV2.S at low or high dose, single or two shots; 5 received placebo; per-sample allocation not given. Specimens were obtained on day 63 following the first vaccine or placebo injection. Profiling relied on immunoSEQ multiplex PCR, and the TCRdb table lists in-frame clones only, not all of them. Of some 320,000 clones in the sample, just under 85% are singletons; the top ten hold approximately 2.1%. The sample consisted of peripheral blood, taken in a trial of Ad26.COV2.S vaccine versus placebo. The receptors shown here come from a person aged 18-65 years who received the Ad26.COV2.S COVID-19 vaccine or a placebo.

In DNA form, the CDR3 reads TGTGCCAGCAGCGCATACGACTCTGGAAACACCATATATTTT. Its translation: CASSAYDSGNTIYF. The rearrangement uses TRBV7-8 and TRBJ1-3, with D hard to call. This CDR3 is 14 amino acids long. V gave up 5 bases and J gave up 0 bases, with 8 bases separating them. Per the germline V gene, CDR1 is SGHVS and CDR2 is FQNEAQ. Combining the CDR3 with reference TRBV7-8 and TRBJ1-3 gives the whole variable domain GAGVSQSPRYKVAKRGQDVALRCDPISGHVSLFWYQQALGQGPEFLTYFQNEAQLDKSGLPSDRFFAERPEGSVSTLKIQRTQQEDSAVYLCASSAYDSGNTIYFGEGSWLTVV.

This rearrangement joins TRBV7-3 to TRBJ2-7; D gene unclear. CDR1 and CDR2 (germline): SGHTA, FQGTGA. Trimming left V 3 bases short and J 2 bases short, with 11 bases between. CDR3 length: 14 amino acids. The CDR3 reads CASSFAQIPYEQYF. As DNA, the CDR3 is TGTGCCAGCAGCTTTGCACAGATCCCCTACGAGCAGTACTTC.

V is TRBV3-1 (or the pseudogene TRBV3-2) and J is TRBJ2-1; weak D call: TRBD1 (8 bases). V dropped 6 bases and J dropped 9 bases, with 15 bases sitting between them. Germline CDR1 and CDR2: LGHDT and YNNKEL (reference sequence). This CDR3 comprises 13 residues. CDR3 bases: TGTGCCAGCAGACCAACAGGGGGGGTTGAGCAGTTCTTC. Residues: CASRPTGGVEQFF.

V is TRBV3-1 (or the pseudogene TRBV3-2) and J is TRBJ1-6, with 9 bases identical to TRBD1. The CDR3 is 15 amino acids. Germline V gene lookup returns CDR1 LGHDT and CDR2 YNNKEL (reference sequence). J was trimmed by 7 bases and V by 4 bases; bases with no gene match: 5. This CDR3 reads CASSRGGQGNSPLHF. The CDR3 bases are TGTGCCAGCAGCCGGGGGGGACAGGGAAATTCACCCCTCCACTTT.

The chain recombines TRBV5-5 with TRBJ1-1; TRBD1 aligns across 7 bases. The CDR3 contains 18 residues. Germline V CDR1 and CDR2: SGHKS, YYEKEE (reference sequence). After removal of 0 bases from V and 4 bases from J, the junction contained 15 bases not matched to a gene. Written as DNA, the CDR3 is TGTGCCAGCAGCTTGGGCGCAGGGGGAGGGTCGGGAGGCACTGAAGCTTTCTTT. Amino acids: CASSLGAGGGSGGTEAFF.

The chain employs TRBV28 and TRBJ1-1; 9 nucleotides align to TRBD1. The CDR3 is made up of 14 amino acids. Per the germline V gene, CDR1 is MDHEN and CDR2 is SYDVKM. V lost 7 bases and J lost 2; bases outside the gene matches: 5. This CDR3 is CASIRDRENTEAFF. DNA for the CDR3: TGTGCCAGCATACGGGACAGGGAAAACACTGAAGCTTTCTTT.

The chain has TRBV6-6 and TRBJ2-7, with TRBD1 matching 9 bases. The trim removed 3 bases at V and 3 bases at J, leaving 3 bases unmatched. CDR3 length: 14 residues. CDR1 MNHNY and CDR2 SVGAGI come from the germline V gene (reference sequence). The CDR3 reads CASSYRDRVYEQYF. The CDR3, as DNA: TGTGCCAGCAGTTATCGGGACAGGGTCTACGAGCAGTACTTC.

V gene TRBV27 combines with J gene TRBJ2-1; D not resolved. The germline gives CDR1 MNHEY, CDR2 SMNVEV (reference sequence). Between the trimmed V and J ends, which lost 2 bases and 6 bases, there was a span of 11 bases. This CDR3 spans 14 amino acids. This CDR3 reads CASSLGLSSNEQFF. In DNA form, the CDR3 reads TGTGCCAGCAGTTTAGGTTTAAGTTCCAATGAGCAGTTCTTC.